A selection of T cell receptor beta chains follows, all from one sample in a study of blood T cells in healthy people across ages. Each CDR3 protein gets one entry after TCRdb re-called the 5' RACE reads with MiXCR. The sample contains 650,000 to 800,000 distinct CDR3 sequences, under 45% of which appear only once. Source material: blood. The receptors shown here come from a man in his 60s in good health. Both conserved end residues are part of each CDR3. Each record gives: J gene, V gene, clone size, D gene, CDR3 DNA, CDR3 protein. A D gene is named only where the DNA matches it firmly. Rows may omit the clone size; those that give it use once, few, many or a size class.

J: TRBJ1-2; V: TRBV6-5; size: -; D: -; DNA: TGTGCCAGCAGTTACTCGACACAGCAGATGAATGGCTACACCTTC; CDR3: CASSYSTQQMNGYTF
J: TRBJ2-1; V: TRBV10-3; size: -; D: -; DNA: TGTGCCATCAGTGCAGGGACCACCAATGAGCAGTTCTTC; CDR3: CAISAGTTNEQFF
J: TRBJ2-1; V: TRBV10-3; size: -; D: -; DNA: TGTGCCATCAGTGACCCCCCTACAGGGTACGGCGGGGCGAACTCCTACAATGAGCAGTTCTTC; CDR3: CAISDPPTGYGGANSYNEQFF
J: TRBJ2-2; V: TRBV20-1; size: once; D: -; DNA: TGCAGTGCTATCTCTTTCGGGGATACCGGGGAGCTGTTTTTT; CDR3: CSAISFGDTGELFF
J: TRBJ2-5; V: TRBV30; size: -; D: TRBD1; DNA: TGTGCCTGGAGTGGTTACAGGGGGCATCAAGAGACCCAGTACTTC; CDR3: CAWSGYRGHQETQYF
J: TRBJ2-7; V: TRBV27; size: few; D: -; DNA: TGTGCCAGCAGTTTATCGGGTAGGCCCGAGCAGTACTTC; CDR3: CASSLSGRPEQYF
J: TRBJ1-1; V: TRBV10-3; size: few; D: -; DNA: TGTGCCATCAGTGATGCCGGGCCCACTGAAGCTTTCTTT; CDR3: CAISDAGPTEAFF
J: TRBJ1-2; V: TRBV7-2; size: -; D: TRBD1; DNA: TGTGCCAGCAGCTTAACAGGGGGAGTTTACTATGGCTACACCTTC; CDR3: CASSLTGGVYYGYTF
J: TRBJ1-1; V: TRBV7-2; size: -; D: -; DNA: TGTGCCAGCAGCTTACACCGGGGGGCACTCATGAACACTGAAGCTTTCTTT; CDR3: CASSLHRGALMNTEAFF
J: TRBJ2-1; V: TRBV10-3; size: -; D: -; DNA: TGTGCCATCAGTGACAATGGTAATAAGCAGTTCTTC; CDR3: CAISDNGNKQFF
J: TRBJ2-5; V: TRBV11-2; size: -; D: -; DNA: TGTGCCAGCAGCTACACCCAGAATGAGCAGTACTTC; CDR3: CASSYTQNEQYF
J: TRBJ1-2; V: TRBV3-1; size: -; D: TRBD1; DNA: TGTGCCGGCAGACCCGACAGGGATAGGAATGGCTACACCTTC; CDR3: CAGRPDRDRNGYTF
J: TRBJ2-7; V: TRBV27; size: -; D: -; DNA: TGTGCCAGCAGTCCGCGCGAAGGGATCTCCCACGAGCAGTACTTC; CDR3: CASSPREGISHEQYF
J: TRBJ2-7; V: TRBV5-1; size: -; D: TRBD1; DNA: TGCGCCAGCAGCTCGCTCCCCGGGACAGGGCAAGACGAGCAGTACTTC; CDR3: CASSSLPGTGQDEQYF
J: TRBJ2-1; V: TRBV24-1; size: once; D: -; DNA: TGTGCCACCAGTGACTCAGGGGGGGGGGCAACGGAGCAGTTCTTC; CDR3: CATSDSGGGATEQFF
J: TRBJ2-4; V: TRBV4-1; size: few; D: -; DNA: TGCGCCAGCAGCCAAGATCAGGGACGGGGAAACATTCAGTACTTC; CDR3: CASSQDQGRGNIQYF
J: TRBJ1-5; V: TRBV6-4; size: few; D: -; DNA: TGTGCCAGCAGTGGGAGAGGTAGGAAAGACCGAGATCCGCCCCAGCATTTT; CDR3: CASSGRGRKDRDPPQHF
J: TRBJ2-3; V: TRBV9; size: few; D: -; DNA: TGTGCCAGCAGCGTATCAGGGGGGCCAGATACGCAGTATTTT; CDR3: CASSVSGGPDTQYF
J: TRBJ2-1; V: TRBV3-1; size: -; D: TRBD2; DNA: TGTGCCAGCAGCCCACAGACTAGCGGGAGAAACAATGAGCAGTTCTTC; CDR3: CASSPQTSGRNNEQFF
J: TRBJ2-2; V: TRBV6-5; size: -; D: -; DNA: TGTGCCAGCAGTTCAGGGGGGACCGGGGAGCTGTTTTTT; CDR3: CASSSGGTGELFF
J: TRBJ2-7; V: TRBV5-1; size: -; D: -; DNA: TGCGCCAGCAGCTTGGGGGCCCTTCGTGACGAGCAGTACTTC; CDR3: CASSLGALRDEQYF
J: TRBJ1-2; V: TRBV4-3; size: many; D: TRBD1; DNA: TGCGCCAGCAGCAACCCCGGGACAGGCGACTATGGCTACACCTTC; CDR3: CASSNPGTGDYGYTF
J: TRBJ2-3; V: TRBV4-3; size: few; D: -; DNA: TGCACCAGCAGCCGAGTTTATTTGGATACGCAGTATTTT; CDR3: CTSSRVYLDTQYF
J: TRBJ2-5; V: TRBV12-5; size: -; D: TRBD1; DNA: TGTGCTAGTGGTTTGGTGCCCCTTCTCCGGGACAGGGGTCAAGAGACCCAGTACTTC; CDR3: CASGLVPLLRDRGQETQYF
J: TRBJ1-1; V: TRBV2; size: -; D: -; DNA: TGTGCCAGCAGTGAAGGGGACACTGAAGCTTTCTTT; CDR3: CASSEGDTEAFF
J: TRBJ2-3; V: TRBV5-1; size: -; D: TRBD2; DNA: TGCGCCAGCAGCCCAGGACTAGGGGCAGATACGCAGTATTTT; CDR3: CASSPGLGADTQYF
J: TRBJ2-3; V: TRBV15; size: once; D: TRBD2; DNA: TGTGCCACCAGCAGAAGCGGGGCTAGTACAGATACGCAGTATTTT; CDR3: CATSRSGASTDTQYF
J: TRBJ2-7; V: TRBV20-1; size: -; D: -; DNA: TGCAGTGCGATGATAGGAGACTACAATGAGCAGTACTTC; CDR3: CSAMIGDYNEQYF
J: TRBJ1-1; V: TRBV5-1; size: few; D: -; DNA: TGCGCCAGCAGCTTACGGATAGCGAACACTGAAGCTTTCTTT; CDR3: CASSLRIANTEAFF